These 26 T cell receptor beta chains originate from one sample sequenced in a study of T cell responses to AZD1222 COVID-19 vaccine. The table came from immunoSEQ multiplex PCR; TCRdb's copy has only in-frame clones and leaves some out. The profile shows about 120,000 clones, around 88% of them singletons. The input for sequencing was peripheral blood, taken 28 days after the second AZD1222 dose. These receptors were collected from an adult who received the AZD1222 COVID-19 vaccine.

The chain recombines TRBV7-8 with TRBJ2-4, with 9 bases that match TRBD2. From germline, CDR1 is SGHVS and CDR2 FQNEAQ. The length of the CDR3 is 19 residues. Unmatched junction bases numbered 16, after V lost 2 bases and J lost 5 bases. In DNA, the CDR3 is TGTGCCAGCAGCTTACGACTCCCCACGACTAGCGGAAAGGAAAACATTCAGTACTTC. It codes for CASSLRLPTTSGKENIQYF. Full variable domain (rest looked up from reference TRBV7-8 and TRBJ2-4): GAGVSQSPRYKVAKRGQDVALRCDPISGHVSLFWYQQALGQGPEFLTYFQNEAQLDKSGLPSDRFFAERPEGSVSTLKIQRTQQEDSAVYLCASSLRLPTTSGKENIQYFGAGTRLSVL.

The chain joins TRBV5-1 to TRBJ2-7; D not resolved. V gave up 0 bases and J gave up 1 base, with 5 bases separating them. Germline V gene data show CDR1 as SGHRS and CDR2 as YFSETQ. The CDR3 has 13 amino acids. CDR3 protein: CASSLATSYEQYF. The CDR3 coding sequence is TGCGCCAGCAGCTTGGCCACTTCCTACGAGCAGTACTTC.

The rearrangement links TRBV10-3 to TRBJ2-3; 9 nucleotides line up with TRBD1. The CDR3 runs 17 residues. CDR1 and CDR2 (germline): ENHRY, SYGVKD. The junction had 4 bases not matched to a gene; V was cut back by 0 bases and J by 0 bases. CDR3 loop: CAISESVGTGSTDTQYF. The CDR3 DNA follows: TGTGCCATCAGTGAGTCGGTGGGGACAGGGAGCACAGATACGCAGTATTTT.

The CDR3: CASSVTGSSTDTQYF. Here the CDR3 DNA reads TGTGCCAGCAGTGTGACAGGGTCTAGCACAGATACGCAGTATTTT. This chain joins TRBV27 and TRBJ2-3; 7 bases line up with TRBD1. J gave up 0 bases and V 5 bases, and 5 bases lay outside the gene matches. The CDR3 runs 15 residues. Looked up from germline, CDR1 is MNHEY and CDR2 is SMNVEV (reference sequence).

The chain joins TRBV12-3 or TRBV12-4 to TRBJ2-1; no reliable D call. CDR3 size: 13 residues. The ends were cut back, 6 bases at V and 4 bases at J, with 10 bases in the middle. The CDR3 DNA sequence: TGTGCCAGCAGCAACAGAGAGTACAATGAGCAGTTCTTC. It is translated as CASSNREYNEQFF.

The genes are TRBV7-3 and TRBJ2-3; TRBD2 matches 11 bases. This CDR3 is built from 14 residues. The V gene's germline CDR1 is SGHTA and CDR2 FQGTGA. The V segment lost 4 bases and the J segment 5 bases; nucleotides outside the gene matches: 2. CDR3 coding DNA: TGTGCCAGCAGCTCTGGGACTAGCGGAGATACGCAGTATTTT. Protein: CASSSGTSGDTQYF.

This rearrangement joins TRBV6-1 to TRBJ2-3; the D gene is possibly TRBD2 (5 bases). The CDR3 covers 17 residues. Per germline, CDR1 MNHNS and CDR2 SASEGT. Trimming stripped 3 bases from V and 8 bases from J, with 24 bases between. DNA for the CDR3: TGTGCCAGCAGTGAGAAAGTCGGCGGGCGGATACGGGGTACGCAGTATTTT. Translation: CASSEKVGGRIRGTQYF.

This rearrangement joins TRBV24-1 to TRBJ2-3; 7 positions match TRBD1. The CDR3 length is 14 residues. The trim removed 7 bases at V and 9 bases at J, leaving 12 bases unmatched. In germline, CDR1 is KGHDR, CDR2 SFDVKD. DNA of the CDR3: TGTGCCACCAGCTCCGACAGGGCCTTAAGCACGCAGTATTTT. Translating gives CATSSDRALSTQYF.

CDR3 sequence: CAWTGGQGVKEQYF. The CDR3 nucleotides are TGTGCCTGGACAGGGGGACAGGGGGTGAAGGAGCAGTACTTC. The gene calls are TRBV30 and TRBJ2-7; 11 positions agree with TRBD1. This CDR3 contains 14 residues. Germline V lookup: CDR1 GTSNPN, CDR2 SVGIG (reference sequence). The J segment lost 7 bases and the V segment lost 4 bases, leaving 9 bases of the junction unmatched.

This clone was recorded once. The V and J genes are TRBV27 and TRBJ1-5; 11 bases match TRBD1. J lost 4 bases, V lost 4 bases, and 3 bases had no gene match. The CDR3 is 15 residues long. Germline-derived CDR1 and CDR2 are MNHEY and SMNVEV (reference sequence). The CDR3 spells CASSSGTGGNQPQHF. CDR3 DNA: TGTGCCAGCAGTTCCGGGACAGGGGGGAATCAGCCCCAGCATTTT.

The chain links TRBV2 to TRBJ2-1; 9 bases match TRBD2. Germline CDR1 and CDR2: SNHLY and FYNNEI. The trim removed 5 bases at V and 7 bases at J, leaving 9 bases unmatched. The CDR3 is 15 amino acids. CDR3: CASSTGLASINEQFF. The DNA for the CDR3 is TGTGCCAGCAGTACGGGACTAGCCTCCATAAATGAGCAGTTCTTC. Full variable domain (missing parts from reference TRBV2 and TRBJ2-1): EPEVTQTPSHQVTQMGQEVILRCVPISNHLYFYWYRQILGQKVEFLVSFYNNEISEKSEIFDDQFSVERPDGSNFTLKIRSTKLEDSAMYFCASSTGLASINEQFFGPGTRLTVL.

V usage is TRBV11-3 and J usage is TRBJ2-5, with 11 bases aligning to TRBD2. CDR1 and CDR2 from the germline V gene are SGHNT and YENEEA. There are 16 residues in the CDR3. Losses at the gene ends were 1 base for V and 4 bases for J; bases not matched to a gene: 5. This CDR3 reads CASSLGTSGGRETQYF. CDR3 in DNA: TGTGCCAGCAGCTTAGGCACTAGCGGGGGTAGAGAGACCCAGTACTTC.

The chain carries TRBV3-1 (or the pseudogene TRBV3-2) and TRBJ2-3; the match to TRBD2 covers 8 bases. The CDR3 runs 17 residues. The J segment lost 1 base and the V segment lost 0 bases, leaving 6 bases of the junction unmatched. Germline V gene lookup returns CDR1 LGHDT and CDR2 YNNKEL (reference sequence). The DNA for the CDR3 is TGTGCCAGCAGCCAAGAGCTTAGCGGGATTGGCACAGATACGCAGTATTTT. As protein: CASSQELSGIGTDTQYF.

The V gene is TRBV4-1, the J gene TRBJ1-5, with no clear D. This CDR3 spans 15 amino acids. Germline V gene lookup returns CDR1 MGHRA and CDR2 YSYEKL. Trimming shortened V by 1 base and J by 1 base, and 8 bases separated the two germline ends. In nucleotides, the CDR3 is TGCGCCAGCAGCCAAGGACCGTCAAGCAATCAGCCCCAGCATTTT. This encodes CASSQGPSSNQPQHF.

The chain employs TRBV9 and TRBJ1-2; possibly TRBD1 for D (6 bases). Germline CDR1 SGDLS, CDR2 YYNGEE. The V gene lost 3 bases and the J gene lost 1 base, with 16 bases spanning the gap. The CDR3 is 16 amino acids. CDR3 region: CASSAEGDKLNYGYTF. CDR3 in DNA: TGTGCCAGCAGCGCCGAGGGGGATAAACTTAACTATGGCTACACCTTC.

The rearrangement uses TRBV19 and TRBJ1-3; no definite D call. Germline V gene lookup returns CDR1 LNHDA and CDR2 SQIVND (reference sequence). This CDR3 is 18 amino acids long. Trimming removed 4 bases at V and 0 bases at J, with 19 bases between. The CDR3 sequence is CASSKAGPWESSGNTIYF. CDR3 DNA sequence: TGTGCCAGTAGTAAGGCTGGTCCGTGGGAGTCCTCTGGAAACACCATATATTTT. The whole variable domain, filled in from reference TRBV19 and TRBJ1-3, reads DGGITQSPKYLFRKEGQNVTLSCEQNLNHDAMYWYRQDPGQGLRLIYYSQIVNDFQKGDIAEGYSVSREKKESFPLTVTSAQKNPTAFYLCASSKAGPWESSGNTIYFGEGSWLTVV.

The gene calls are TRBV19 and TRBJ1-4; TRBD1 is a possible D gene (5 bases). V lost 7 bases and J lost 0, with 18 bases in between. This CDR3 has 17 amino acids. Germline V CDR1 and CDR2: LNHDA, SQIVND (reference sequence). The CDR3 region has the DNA TGTGCCAGTACCGACCGCCGGGACGGAGCAACTAATGAAAAACTGTTTTTT. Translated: CASTDRRDGATNEKLFF.

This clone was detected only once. The CDR3 sequence is CASVQGLASNEQFF. The CDR3 coding sequence is TGTGCCAGCGTCCAGGGACTAGCGTCGAATGAGCAGTTCTTC. The chain has TRBV3-1 (or the pseudogene TRBV3-2) and TRBJ2-1, with 10 bases that match TRBD2. Germline CDR1 LGHDT, CDR2 YNNKEL (reference sequence). The J segment lost 7 bases and the V segment lost 8 bases, leaving 8 bases of the junction unmatched. CDR3 size: 14 residues.

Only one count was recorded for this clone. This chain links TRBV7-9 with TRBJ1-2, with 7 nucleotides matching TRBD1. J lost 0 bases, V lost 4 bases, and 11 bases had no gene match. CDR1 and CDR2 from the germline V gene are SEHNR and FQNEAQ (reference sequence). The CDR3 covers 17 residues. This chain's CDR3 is CASSSPTGQLTNYGYTF. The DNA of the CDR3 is TGTGCCAGCAGCTCCCCAACGGGACAGTTAACTAACTATGGCTACACCTTC.

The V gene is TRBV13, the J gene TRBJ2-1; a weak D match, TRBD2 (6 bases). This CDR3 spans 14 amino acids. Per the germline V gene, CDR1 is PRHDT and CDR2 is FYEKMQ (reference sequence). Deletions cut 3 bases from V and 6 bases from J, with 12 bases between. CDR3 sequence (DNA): TGTGCCAGCAGCTTTTACGGGGGTCCCAATGAGCAGTTCTTC. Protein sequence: CASSFYGGPNEQFF. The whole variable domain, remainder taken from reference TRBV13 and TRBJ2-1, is AAGVIQSPRHLIKEKRETATLKCYPIPRHDTVYWYQQGPGQDPQFLISFYEKMQSDKGSIPDRFSAQQFSDYHSELNMSSLELGDSALYFCASSFYGGPNEQFFGPGTRLTVL.

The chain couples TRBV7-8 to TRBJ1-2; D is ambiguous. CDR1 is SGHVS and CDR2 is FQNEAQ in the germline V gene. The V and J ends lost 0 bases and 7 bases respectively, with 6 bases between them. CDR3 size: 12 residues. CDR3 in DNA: TGTGCCAGCAGCTTAGCGGAGGGTGGCTACACCTTC. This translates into CASSLAEGGYTF. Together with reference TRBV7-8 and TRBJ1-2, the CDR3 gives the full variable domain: GAGVSQSPRYKVAKRGQDVALRCDPISGHVSLFWYQQALGQGPEFLTYFQNEAQLDKSGLPSDRFFAERPEGSVSTLKIQRTQQEDSAVYLCASSLAEGGYTFGSGTRLTVV.

The CDR3 loop is CASSLEGRYGYTF. CDR3 DNA sequence: TGTGCCAGCAGCTTGGAAGGTCGCTATGGCTACACCTTC. This chain joins TRBV5-5 and TRBJ1-2; D gene unclear. From germline, CDR1 is SGHKS and CDR2 YYEKEE (reference sequence). V lost 0 bases to trimming and J lost 4 bases, with 7 bases between them. There are 13 residues in the CDR3.

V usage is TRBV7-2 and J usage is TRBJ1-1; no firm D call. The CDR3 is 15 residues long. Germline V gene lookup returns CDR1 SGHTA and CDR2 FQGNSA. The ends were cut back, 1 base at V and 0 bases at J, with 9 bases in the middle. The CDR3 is CASSLGSAMNTEAFF. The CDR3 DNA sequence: TGTGCCAGCAGCTTAGGGTCGGCTATGAACACTGAAGCTTTCTTT.

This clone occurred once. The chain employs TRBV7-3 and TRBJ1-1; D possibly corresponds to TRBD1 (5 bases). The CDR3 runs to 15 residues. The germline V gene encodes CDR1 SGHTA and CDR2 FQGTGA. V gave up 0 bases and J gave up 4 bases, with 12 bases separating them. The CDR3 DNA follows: TGTGCCAGCAGCTTAACGGCAGGGCAGGGCACTGAAGCTTTCTTT. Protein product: CASSLTAGQGTEAFF.

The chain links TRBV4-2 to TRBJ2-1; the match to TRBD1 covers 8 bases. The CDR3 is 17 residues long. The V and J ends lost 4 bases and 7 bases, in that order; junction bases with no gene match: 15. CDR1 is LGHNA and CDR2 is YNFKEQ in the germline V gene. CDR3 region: CASSRPAQGAPRNEQFF. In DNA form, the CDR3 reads TGTGCCAGCAGCCGCCCCGCCCAGGGGGCGCCCCGGAATGAGCAGTTCTTC.

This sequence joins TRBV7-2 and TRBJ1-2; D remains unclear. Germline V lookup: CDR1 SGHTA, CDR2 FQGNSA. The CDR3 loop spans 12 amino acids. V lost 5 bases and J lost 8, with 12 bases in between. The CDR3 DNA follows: TGTGCCAGCAGCGCGCCTAGAGGGGGCTACACCTTC. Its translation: CASSAPRGGYTF.